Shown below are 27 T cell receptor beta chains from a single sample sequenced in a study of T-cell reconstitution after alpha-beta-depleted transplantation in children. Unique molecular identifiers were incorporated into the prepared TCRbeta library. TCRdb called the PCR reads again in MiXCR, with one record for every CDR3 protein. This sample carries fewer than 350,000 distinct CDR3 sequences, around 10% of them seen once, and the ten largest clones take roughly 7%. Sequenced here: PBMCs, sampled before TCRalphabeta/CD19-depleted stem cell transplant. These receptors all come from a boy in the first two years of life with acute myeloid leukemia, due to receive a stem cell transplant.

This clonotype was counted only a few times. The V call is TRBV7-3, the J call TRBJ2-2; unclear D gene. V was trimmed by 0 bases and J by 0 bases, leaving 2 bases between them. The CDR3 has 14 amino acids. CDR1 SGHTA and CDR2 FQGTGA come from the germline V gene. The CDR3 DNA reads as TGTGCCAGCAGCTTAACGACGAACACCGGGGAGCTGTTTTTT. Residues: CASSLTTNTGELFF.

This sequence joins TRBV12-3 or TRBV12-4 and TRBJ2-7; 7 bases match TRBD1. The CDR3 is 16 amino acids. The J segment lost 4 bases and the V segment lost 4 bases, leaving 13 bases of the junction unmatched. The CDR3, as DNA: TGTGCCAGCAGTTCCCGGACAGGCGCTTTCCCTTACGAGCAGTACTTC. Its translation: CASSSRTGAFPYEQYF.

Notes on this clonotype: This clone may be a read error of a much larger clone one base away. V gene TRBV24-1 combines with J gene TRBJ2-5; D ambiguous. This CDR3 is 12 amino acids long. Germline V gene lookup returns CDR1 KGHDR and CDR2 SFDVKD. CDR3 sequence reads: CATSGELENQYF. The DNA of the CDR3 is TGTGCCACCAGTGGGGAATTGGAGAACCAGTACTTC.

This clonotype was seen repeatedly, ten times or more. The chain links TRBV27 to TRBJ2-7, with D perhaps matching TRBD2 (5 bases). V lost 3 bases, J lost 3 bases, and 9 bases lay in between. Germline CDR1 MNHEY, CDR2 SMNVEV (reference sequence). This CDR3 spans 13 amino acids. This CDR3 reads CASSFGMFYEQYF. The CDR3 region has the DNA TGTGCCAGCAGTTTCGGGATGTTCTACGAGCAGTACTTC.

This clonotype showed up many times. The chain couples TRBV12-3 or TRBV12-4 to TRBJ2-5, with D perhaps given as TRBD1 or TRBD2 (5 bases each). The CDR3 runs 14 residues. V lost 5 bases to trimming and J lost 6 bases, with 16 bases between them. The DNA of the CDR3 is TGTGCCAGCAGTCCCCCTCGTGGGACGAAGACCCAGTACTTC. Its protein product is CASSPPRGTKTQYF.

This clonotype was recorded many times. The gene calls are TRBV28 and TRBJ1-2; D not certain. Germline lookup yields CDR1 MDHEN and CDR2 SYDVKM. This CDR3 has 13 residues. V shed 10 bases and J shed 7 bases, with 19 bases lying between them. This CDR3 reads CATKFRDFLGYTF. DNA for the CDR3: TGTGCCACCAAATTCCGGGATTTCCTTGGCTACACCTTC.

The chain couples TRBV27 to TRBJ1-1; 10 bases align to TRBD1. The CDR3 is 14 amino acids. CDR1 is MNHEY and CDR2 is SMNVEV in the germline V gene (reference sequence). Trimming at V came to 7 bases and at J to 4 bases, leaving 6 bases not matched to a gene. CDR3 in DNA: TGTGCCAGCATCGCCGGGACAGGGGTCACTGAAGCTTTCTTT. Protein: CASIAGTGVTEAFF.

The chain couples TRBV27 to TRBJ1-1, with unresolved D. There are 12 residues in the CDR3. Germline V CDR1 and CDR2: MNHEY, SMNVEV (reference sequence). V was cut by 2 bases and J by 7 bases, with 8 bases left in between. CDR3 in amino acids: CASSLTGNEAFF. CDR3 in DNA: TGTGCCAGCAGTTTAACGGGGAATGAAGCTTTCTTT.

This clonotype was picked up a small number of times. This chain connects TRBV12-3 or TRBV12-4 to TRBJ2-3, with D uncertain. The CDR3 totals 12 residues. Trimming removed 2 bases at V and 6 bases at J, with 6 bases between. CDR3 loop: CASSLWRDTQYF. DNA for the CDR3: TGTGCCAGCAGTTTATGGCGCGATACGCAGTATTTT.

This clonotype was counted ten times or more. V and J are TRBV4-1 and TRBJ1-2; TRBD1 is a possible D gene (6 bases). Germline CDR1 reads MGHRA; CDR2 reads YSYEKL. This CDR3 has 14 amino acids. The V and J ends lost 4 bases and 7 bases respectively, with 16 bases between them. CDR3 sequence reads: CASSPRQELVGYTF. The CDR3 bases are TGCGCCAGCAGCCCGCGACAGGAGCTGGTTGGCTACACCTTC.

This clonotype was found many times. The CDR3 region is CASCPGNEQYF. The CDR3 DNA reads as TGTGCCAGCTGCCCAGGGAACGAGCAGTACTTC. The chain couples TRBV12-3 or TRBV12-4 to TRBJ2-7, with a tentative D call TRBD1 (5 bases). The CDR3 sequence is 11 residues long. The V end was cut by 8 bases, the J end by 5 bases, with 10 bases between.

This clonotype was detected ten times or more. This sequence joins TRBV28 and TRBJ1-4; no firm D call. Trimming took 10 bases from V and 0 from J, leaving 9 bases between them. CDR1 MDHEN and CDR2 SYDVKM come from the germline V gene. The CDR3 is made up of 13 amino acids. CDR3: CATCGATNEKLFF. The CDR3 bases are TGTGCCACTTGCGGGGCAACTAATGAAAAACTGTTTTTT.

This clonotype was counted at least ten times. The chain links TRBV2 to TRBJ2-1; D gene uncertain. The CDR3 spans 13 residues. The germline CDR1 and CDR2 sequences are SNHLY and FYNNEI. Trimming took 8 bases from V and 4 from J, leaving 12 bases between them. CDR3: CASPRQPYNEQFF. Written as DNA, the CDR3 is TGTGCCAGCCCGCGGCAGCCTTACAATGAGCAGTTCTTC.

The CDR3: CATTRGVETQYF. The DNA for the CDR3 is TGTGCCACGACGCGGGGGGTTGAGACCCAGTACTTC. The V and J genes are TRBV13 and TRBJ2-5, with 8 bases identical to TRBD2. CDR1 is PRHDT and CDR2 is FYEKMQ in the germline V gene (reference sequence). The junction had 6 bases not matched to a gene; V was cut back by 10 bases and J by 5 bases. The CDR3 is 12 residues long.

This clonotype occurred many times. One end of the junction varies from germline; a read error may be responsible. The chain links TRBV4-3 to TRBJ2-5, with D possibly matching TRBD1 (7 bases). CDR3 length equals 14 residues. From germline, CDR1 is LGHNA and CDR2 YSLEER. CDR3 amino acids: CASSQGGGGETQYF. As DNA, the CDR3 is TGTGCCAGCAGCCAAGGAGGGGGCGGGGAGACCCAGTACTTC.

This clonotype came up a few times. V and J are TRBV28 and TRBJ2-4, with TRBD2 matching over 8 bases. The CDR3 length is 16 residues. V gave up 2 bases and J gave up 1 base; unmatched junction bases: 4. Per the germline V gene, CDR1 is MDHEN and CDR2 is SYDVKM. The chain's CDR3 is CASSLLGGAAKNIQYF. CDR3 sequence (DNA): TGTGCCAGCAGTTTACTCGGGGGGGCTGCCAAAAACATTCAGTACTTC.

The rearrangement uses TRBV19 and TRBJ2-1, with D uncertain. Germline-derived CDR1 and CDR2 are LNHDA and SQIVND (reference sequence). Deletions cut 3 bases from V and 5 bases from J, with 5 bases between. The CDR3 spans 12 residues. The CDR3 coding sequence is TGTGCCAGTAGTATGGCCCACAATGAGCAGTTCTTC. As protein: CASSMAHNEQFF. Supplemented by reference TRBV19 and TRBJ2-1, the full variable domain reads DGGITQSPKYLFRKEGQNVTLSCEQNLNHDAMYWYRQDPGQGLRLIYYSQIVNDFQKGDIAEGYSVSREKKESFPLTVTSAQKNPTAFYLCASSMAHNEQFFGPGTRLTVL.

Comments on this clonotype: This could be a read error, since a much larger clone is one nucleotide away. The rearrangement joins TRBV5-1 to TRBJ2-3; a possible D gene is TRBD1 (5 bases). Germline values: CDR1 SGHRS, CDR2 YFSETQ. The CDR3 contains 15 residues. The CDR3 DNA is TGCGCCAGCAGATTGGCTCCAGGGCGGACAGATACGCAGTATTTT. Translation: CASRLAPGRTDTQYF.

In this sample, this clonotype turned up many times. The CDR3 here is CASSRKSMNTEAFF. The CDR3 nucleotides read TGTGCCAGCTCCAGGAAATCTATGAACACTGAAGCTTTCTTT. V is TRBV27 and J is TRBJ1-1; no reliable D call. The V gene's germline CDR1 is MNHEY and CDR2 SMNVEV (reference sequence). The CDR3 covers 14 residues. V was pared by 8 bases and J by 0 bases, with 13 bases between.

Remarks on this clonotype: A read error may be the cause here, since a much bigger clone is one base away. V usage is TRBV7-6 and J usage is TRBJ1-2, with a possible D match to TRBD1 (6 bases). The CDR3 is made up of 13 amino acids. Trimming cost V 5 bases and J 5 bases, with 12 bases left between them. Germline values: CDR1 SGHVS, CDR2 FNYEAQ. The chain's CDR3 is CASSGEGGYGYTF. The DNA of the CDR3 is TGTGCCAGCAGCGGAGAGGGGGGGTATGGCTACACCTTC.

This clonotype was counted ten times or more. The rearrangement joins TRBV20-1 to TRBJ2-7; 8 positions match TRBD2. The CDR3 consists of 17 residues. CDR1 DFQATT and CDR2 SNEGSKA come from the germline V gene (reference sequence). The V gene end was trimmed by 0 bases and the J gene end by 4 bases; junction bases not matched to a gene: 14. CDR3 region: CSARDPNTRLAKYEQYF. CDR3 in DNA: TGCAGTGCTAGAGACCCAAACACACGACTAGCGAAGTACGAGCAGTACTTC.

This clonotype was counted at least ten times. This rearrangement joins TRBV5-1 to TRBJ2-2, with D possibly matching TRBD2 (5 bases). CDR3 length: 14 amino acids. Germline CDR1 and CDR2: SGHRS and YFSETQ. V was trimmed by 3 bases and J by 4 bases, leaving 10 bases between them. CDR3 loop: CASSSNRGTGELFF. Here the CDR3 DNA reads TGCGCCAGCAGCTCCAACCGGGGCACCGGGGAGCTGTTTTTT.

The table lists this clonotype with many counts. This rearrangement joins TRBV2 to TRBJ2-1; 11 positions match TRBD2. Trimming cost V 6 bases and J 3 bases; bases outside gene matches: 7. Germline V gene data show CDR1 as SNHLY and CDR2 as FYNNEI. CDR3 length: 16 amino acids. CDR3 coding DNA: TGTGCCAGCAGGCCCAGGACTAGCGGGCTCTACAATGAGCAGTTCTTC. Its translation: CASRPRTSGLYNEQFF.

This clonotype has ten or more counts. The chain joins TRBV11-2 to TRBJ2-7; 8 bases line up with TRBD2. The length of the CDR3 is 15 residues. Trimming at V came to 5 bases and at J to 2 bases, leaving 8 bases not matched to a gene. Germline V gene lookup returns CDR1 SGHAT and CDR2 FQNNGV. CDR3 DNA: TGTGCCAGCAGCCTCCGGGGGGGACTACCCTACGAGCAGTACTTC. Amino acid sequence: CASSLRGGLPYEQYF.

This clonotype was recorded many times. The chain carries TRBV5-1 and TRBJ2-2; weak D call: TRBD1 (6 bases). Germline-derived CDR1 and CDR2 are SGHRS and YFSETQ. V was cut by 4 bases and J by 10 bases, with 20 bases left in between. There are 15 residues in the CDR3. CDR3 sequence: CASSSYREAPAELFF. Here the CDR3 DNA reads TGCGCCAGCAGCAGTTACAGGGAAGCGCCGGCGGAGCTGTTTTTT.

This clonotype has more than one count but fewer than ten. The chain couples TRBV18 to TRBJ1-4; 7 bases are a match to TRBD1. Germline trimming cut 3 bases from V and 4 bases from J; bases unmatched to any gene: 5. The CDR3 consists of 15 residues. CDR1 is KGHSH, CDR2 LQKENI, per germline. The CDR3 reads CASSPYRGDNEKLFF. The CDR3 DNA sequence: TGTGCCAGCTCACCCTACAGGGGTGATAATGAAAAACTGTTTTTT.

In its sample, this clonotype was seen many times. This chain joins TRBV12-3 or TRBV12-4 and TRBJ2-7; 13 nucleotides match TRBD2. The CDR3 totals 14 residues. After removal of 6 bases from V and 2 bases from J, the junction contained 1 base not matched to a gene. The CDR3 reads CASRGLAGTYEQYF. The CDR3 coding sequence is TGTGCCAGCAGGGGACTAGCGGGAACCTACGAGCAGTACTTC.